Shown below are 24 T cell receptor beta chains from a single sample sequenced in a study of T cell responses to AZD1222 COVID-19 vaccine. Assay: immunoSEQ multiplex PCR; the TCRdb copy retains only in-frame clones and omits some. Found here are about 140,000 clones, roughly 86% of them singletons; the top ten hold 5% to 6%. Sequenced here: peripheral blood, sampled 28 days after the second AZD1222 dose. These TCRs come from an adult who received the AZD1222 COVID-19 vaccine.

As concerns this clone: At the DNA level, this CDR3 is encoded by other sequences in the same sample as well. This chain links TRBV12-3 or TRBV12-4 with TRBJ1-2, with D unclear. The CDR3 sequence is 13 residues long. Trimming left V 0 bases short and J 6 bases short, with 8 bases between. CDR3 DNA sequence: TGTGCCAGCAGTTTAGCGAGAGGGAATGGCTACACCTTC. Protein sequence: CASSLARGNGYTF.

The chain links TRBV3-1 (or the pseudogene TRBV3-2) to TRBJ1-2, with D maybe TRBD1 (5 bases). The CDR3 has 13 residues. Trimming took 1 base from V and 11 from J, leaving 14 bases between them. Germline CDR1 reads LGHDT; CDR2 reads YNNKEL (reference sequence). The CDR3 loop reads CASSQVAVQGYTF. As DNA, the CDR3 is TGTGCCAGCAGCCAAGTCGCTGTTCAGGGTTACACCTTC.

This rearrangement joins TRBV28 to TRBJ2-7; D is uncertain. V dropped 2 bases and J dropped 5 bases, with 19 bases sitting between them. Germline values: CDR1 MDHEN, CDR2 SYDVKM. The CDR3 covers 16 residues. CDR3 loop: CASSLPDRGALDEQYF. The CDR3 nucleotides read TGTGCCAGCAGTTTACCTGACCGTGGAGCGTTGGACGAGCAGTACTTC.

The rearrangement uses TRBV27 and TRBJ1-2; a weak D match, TRBD1 (5 bases). This CDR3 region has 15 residues. V was cut by 2 bases and J by 0 bases, with 10 bases left in between. The germline V gene has CDR1 MNHEY and CDR2 SMNVEV (reference sequence). The CDR3 is CASSLNRWANYGYTF. CDR3 nucleotide sequence: TGTGCCAGCAGTTTAAACAGGTGGGCTAACTATGGCTACACCTTC.

The chain employs TRBV5-5 and TRBJ2-1, with unresolved D. V gave up 6 bases and J gave up 1 base, with 20 bases separating them. Per the germline V gene, CDR1 is SGHKS and CDR2 is YYEKEE (reference sequence). This CDR3 comprises 17 residues. The CDR3 bases are TGTGCCAGCATCCGAGGACGGGCTGGGTGGTCCTACAATGAGCAGTTCTTC. Amino acid sequence: CASIRGRAGWSYNEQFF.

V usage is TRBV28 and J usage is TRBJ1-1; perhaps TRBD1 as D (6 bases). The V gene lost 7 bases and the J gene lost 3 bases, with 15 bases spanning the gap. CDR1 is MDHEN, CDR2 SYDVKM, per germline. The CDR3 has 14 amino acids. The CDR3 DNA sequence: TGTGCCAGCATCAAGGGGGGCTGGGACACTGAAGCTTTCTTT. It encodes CASIKGGWDTEAFF. Filled out from reference TRBV28 and TRBJ1-1, the complete variable domain reads DVKVTQSSRYLVKRTGEKVFLECVQDMDHENMFWYRQDPGLGLRLIYFSYDVKMKEKGDIPEGYSVSREKKERFSLILESASTNQTSMYLCASIKGGWDTEAFFGQGTRLTVV.

The chain links TRBV11-2 to TRBJ2-7, with unresolved D. The CDR3 has 12 residues. Germline CDR1 is SGHAT and CDR2 is FQNNGV. Between the trimmed V and J ends, which lost 1 base and 7 bases, there was a span of 8 bases. Written as DNA, the CDR3 is TGTGCCAGCAGCTTAGGTCTGTTGGAGCAGTACTTC. Its protein product is CASSLGLLEQYF.

This rearrangement joins TRBV9 to TRBJ1-2; D gene ambiguous. V lost 0 bases and J lost 0, with 6 bases in between. Germline CDR1 is SGDLS and CDR2 is YYNGEE. The CDR3 loop spans 14 amino acids. CDR3: CASSVGQANYGYTF. CDR3 DNA sequence: TGTGCCAGCAGCGTAGGGCAGGCTAACTATGGCTACACCTTC.

The gene calls are TRBV27 and TRBJ2-3; 7 bases are a match to TRBD2. Germline trimming cut 0 bases from V and 1 base from J; bases unmatched to any gene: 4. CDR1 and CDR2 (germline): MNHEY, SMNVEV (reference sequence). The CDR3 is 16 residues long. The DNA for the CDR3 is TGTGCCAGCAGTTTATCACGGGGGGAAGGCACAGATACGCAGTATTTT. It translates to CASSLSRGEGTDTQYF.

This clone was detected once. This chain links TRBV5-1 with TRBJ1-1, with TRBD1 matching 7 bases. Germline CDR1 SGHRS, CDR2 YFSETQ. After removal of 0 bases from V and 5 bases from J, the junction contained 7 bases not matched to a gene. CDR3 length: 15 amino acids. The CDR3 loop reads CASSLGQGRRTEAFF. As DNA, the CDR3 is TGCGCCAGCAGCTTGGGACAGGGCCGGAGGACTGAAGCTTTCTTT.

This clone was observed a few times. The chain recombines TRBV12-3 or TRBV12-4 with TRBJ1-2; possible D gene TRBD1, 5 bases. Trimming took off 5 bases at V and 4 bases at J, with 11 bases between the two ends. The CDR3 contains 13 residues. The CDR3 nucleotides are TGTGCCAGCAGTCCGGGGACTGCCTATGGCTACACCTTC. Encoded protein: CASSPGTAYGYTF.

V gene TRBV4-2 combines with J gene TRBJ1-2; D unclear. CDR3 length: 14 residues. The germline gives CDR1 LGHNA, CDR2 YNFKEQ. With 0 bases removed from V and 8 bases from J, the gap between germline ends came to 13 bases. CDR3 DNA sequence: TGTGCCAGCAGCCAAGACGGCGGCCGAGGAGGCTACACCTTC. Residues: CASSQDGGRGGYTF.

This chain joins TRBV6-5 and TRBJ1-2, with D perhaps TRBD1 (5 bases). CDR3 length equals 15 residues. CDR1 MNHEY and CDR2 SVGAGI come from the germline V gene. The ends were cut back, 6 bases at V and 0 bases at J, with 14 bases in the middle. In DNA, the CDR3 is TGTGCCAGCAGCCGTGGGACGGCAGCTAACTATGGCTACACCTTC. Translation: CASSRGTAANYGYTF.

V usage is TRBV5-6 and J usage is TRBJ1-6; D gene uncertain. V shed 7 bases and J shed 0 bases, with 8 bases lying between them. The germline V gene encodes CDR1 SGHDT and CDR2 YYEEEE. The CDR3 runs to 14 residues. DNA for the CDR3: TGTGCCAGCCCGGGAAGCTCCTATAATTCACCCCTCCACTTT. Encoded protein: CASPGSSYNSPLHF.

The J gene is TRBJ1-6, the V gene TRBV6-2 or TRBV6-3, with a weak D call TRBD1 (5 bases). CDR1 is MNHEY and CDR2 is SVGEGT in the germline V gene. Trimming cost V 6 bases and J 8 bases, with 14 bases left between them. The CDR3 length is 14 residues. The chain's CDR3 is CASSQGPSHSPLHF. CDR3 bases: TGTGCCAGCAGCCAGGGACCCTCCCATTCACCCCTCCACTTT.

V and J are TRBV5-6 and TRBJ2-1, with 11 bases fitting TRBD2. J lost 9 bases, V lost 4 bases, and 9 bases had no gene match. CDR3 size: 15 residues. Per the germline V gene, CDR1 is SGHDT and CDR2 is YYEEEE. CDR3 in DNA: TGTGCCAGCAGCGTAGCGGGGGGGCGTTCCCCTGAGCAGTTCTTC. Amino acids: CASSVAGGRSPEQFF.

The chain links TRBV19 to TRBJ1-1, with D possibly TRBD1 on 5 matching bases. Germline values: CDR1 LNHDA, CDR2 SQIVND (reference sequence). The CDR3 sequence is 11 residues long. V lost 10 bases and J lost 6, with 12 bases in between. The CDR3: CATSGGPEAFF. The CDR3 bases are TGTGCCACCTCTGGGGGACCTGAAGCTTTCTTT.

The chain links TRBV2 to TRBJ2-6; D remains unclear. The V and J ends lost 3 bases and 0 bases respectively, with 9 bases between them. Germline-derived CDR1 and CDR2 are SNHLY and FYNNEI. This CDR3 region has 16 residues. Written as DNA, the CDR3 is TGTGCCAGCAGTGACAGGCTCGGCTCTGGGGCCAACGTCCTGACTTTC. Translation: CASSDRLGSGANVLTF.

This CDR3 reads CASSRNLQSEQFF. DNA for the CDR3: TGTGCCAGCAGCCGTAATTTACAGTCTGAGCAGTTCTTC. The J gene is TRBJ2-1, the V gene TRBV7-6; no reliable D call. Germline lookup yields CDR1 SGHVS and CDR2 FNYEAQ. V was shortened by 5 bases and J by 9 bases, with 14 bases between the two germline ends. The CDR3 totals 13 residues.

The chain carries TRBV10-3 and TRBJ1-1, with D maybe TRBD1 (6 bases). Looked up from germline, CDR1 is ENHRY and CDR2 is SYGVKD. The ends were cut back, 6 bases at V and 1 base at J, with 9 bases in the middle. The CDR3 has 13 residues. The CDR3 DNA reads TGTGCCATCAGGGGGGGCGGGAACACTGAAGCTTTCTTT. This codes for CAIRGGGNTEAFF.

The chain links TRBV12-3 or TRBV12-4 to TRBJ1-3; D gene uncertain. The CDR3 length is 12 residues. V lost 2 bases and J lost 4, with 3 bases in between. The chain's CDR3 is CASSLRGNTIYF. The CDR3 DNA sequence: TGTGCCAGCAGTTTACGGGGAAACACCATATATTTT.

This chain links TRBV19 with TRBJ1-5; 8 bases are a match to TRBD1. This CDR3 has 19 residues. CDR1 and CDR2 from the germline V gene are LNHDA and SQIVND (reference sequence). V trimming: 4 bases; J trimming: 2 bases; junction bases outside the gene matches: 16. Written as DNA, the CDR3 is TGTGCCAGTAGTACCCCTCCGGCAGGGGGCTTGTGGGGCAATCAGCCCCAGCATTTT. Protein product: CASSTPPAGGLWGNQPQHF.

Only one count was recorded for this clone. The chain carries TRBV19 and TRBJ2-7; 7 nucleotides match TRBD1. V gave up 10 bases and J gave up 2 bases; unmatched junction bases: 5. CDR3 length equals 12 residues. Per germline, CDR1 LNHDA and CDR2 SQIVND (reference sequence). CDR3 DNA sequence: TGTGCCACAACGGACAGGACCTACGAGCAGTACTTC. This translates into CATTDRTYEQYF.

The rearrangement joins TRBV6-5 to TRBJ2-7; no firm D call. CDR1 MNHEY and CDR2 SVGAGI come from the germline V gene. V lost 7 bases and J lost 4, with 11 bases in between. The CDR3 length is 12 residues. The CDR3 here is CASINSLYEQYF. The DNA for the CDR3 is TGTGCCAGCATTAATAGCCTATACGAGCAGTACTTC.